This T cell receptor (beta chain) originates from a study of shared clonotypes between healthy human individuals. Study results and limitations: Sequencing depth was predicted to influence how clonotypes are shared among donors. Relative to memory subsets, naive subsets generally showed larger estimated richness.

Researchers divided each subset's genomic DNA evenly across several immunoSEQ plates. Assay: immunoSEQ multiplex PCR; the TCRdb copy retains only in-frame clones and omits some. Of millions of clones listed, about 95% are singletons. As to this clone: Antigen specificity is unknown. Within the sample, other DNA sequences also encode this same CDR3.

Material for sequencing was naive CD4+ T cells sorted from blood. Subset of the sample: CD45RA+ positively selected. The clonotype was recovered from a man between 18 and 29 years old in good health.

DNA for the CDR3: TGTGCCAGCAGTGATTCTAGCGTACAAGAGACCCAGTACTTC. Its translation is CASSDSSVQETQYF. V and J are TRBV2 and TRBJ2-5; perhaps TRBD2 as D (6 bases). The CDR3 runs 14 residues. The germline V and J ends were trimmed by 3 bases and 2 bases, with 10 bases remaining between them. Germline CDR1 and CDR2: SNHLY and FYNNEI.